Presented here are 18 T cell receptor beta chains from one specimen sequenced in a study of T cell repertoires in cytomegalovirus infection. TCRdb reprocessed the reads with MiXCR, giving one entry per CDR3 protein. The data hold 700,000 to 850,000 distinct CDR3 sequences, with about 31% observed a single time. These receptors are not linked to any known antigen. The source was cultured CD8+ T cells from PBMCs, collected from culture after CMV antigen stimulation. Every receptor here comes from a human donor in good health (CMV status not recorded). Some clones in this sample may be carry-over from other donors' samples.

J is TRBJ2-7 and V is TRBV12-3 or TRBV12-4, with 8 bases matching TRBD2. J gave up 7 bases and V 5 bases, and 7 bases lay outside the gene matches. The CDR3 runs 13 residues. CDR3 DNA: TGTGCCAGCAGTCCCGGGGGGGCGGGGGAGCAGTACTTC. It yields the protein CASSPGGAGEQYF.

This clonotype has only a few counts. The gene calls are TRBV13 and TRBJ1-2; 7 bases fit TRBD1. V gave up 5 bases and J gave up 1 base; unmatched junction bases: 10. The CDR3 sequence is 16 residues long. The germline V gene has CDR1 PRHDT and CDR2 FYEKMQ (reference sequence). CDR3 coding DNA: TGTGCCAGCAGCCGCGGGACAGCCGTTCTTAACTATGGCTACACCTTC. It specifies CASSRGTAVLNYGYTF.

The rearrangement links TRBV6-1 to TRBJ2-5; 10 bases map to TRBD2. Losses at the gene ends were 4 bases for V and 5 bases for J; bases not matched to a gene: 13. The CDR3 covers 17 residues. Germline CDR1 is MNHNS and CDR2 is SASEGT. The chain's CDR3 is CASSALGAGGPGETQYF. CDR3 coding DNA: TGTGCCAGCAGTGCGCTTGGAGCGGGGGGGCCAGGGGAGACCCAGTACTTC.

The chain uses TRBV2 and TRBJ2-7, with D perhaps TRBD2 (5 bases). The V gene's germline CDR1 is SNHLY and CDR2 FYNNEI. The CDR3 spans 16 residues. V was cut by 5 bases and J by 0 bases, with 17 bases left in between. This CDR3 reads CASSREGPSSSYEQYV. DNA for the CDR3: TGTGCCAGCAGTCGGGAAGGACCCTCAAGCTCCTACGAGCAGTACGTC.

V is TRBV7-9 and J is TRBJ1-5, with TRBD1 matching over 7 bases. With V trimmed by 4 bases and J by 3 bases, 3 bases remained unmatched. This CDR3 is built from 14 residues. Germline V gene lookup returns CDR1 SEHNR and CDR2 FQNEAQ (reference sequence). The CDR3 nucleotides read TGTGCCAGCAGCTACGGGACAGACAATCAGCCCCAGCATTTT. It is translated as CASSYGTDNQPQHF.

The chain has TRBV7-9 and TRBJ2-3; 10 nucleotides match TRBD2. The germline V gene encodes CDR1 SEHNR and CDR2 FQNEAQ (reference sequence). This CDR3 has 16 residues. V dropped 3 bases and J dropped 8; count of bases not matched to a gene: 11. The CDR3 nucleotides are TGTGCCAGCAGCTTGCTAGCGGGGGTCGACCCCCGTACGCAGTATTTT. As protein: CASSLLAGVDPRTQYF.

The chain combines TRBV20-1 with TRBJ2-1; perhaps TRBD1 as D (5 bases). Looked up from germline, CDR1 is DFQATT and CDR2 is SNEGSKA (reference sequence). This CDR3 comprises 14 residues. V dropped 2 bases and J dropped 4 bases, with 12 bases sitting between them. CDR3 loop: CSARIIDSYNEQFF. The DNA of the CDR3 is TGCAGTGCTAGAATCATTGACAGTTACAATGAGCAGTTCTTC.

The V gene is TRBV20-1, the J gene TRBJ2-1; possibly TRBD2 for D (5 bases). The CDR3 is 15 amino acids. Per the germline V gene, CDR1 is DFQATT and CDR2 is SNEGSKA (reference sequence). Trimming removed 3 bases at V and 0 bases at J, with 12 bases between. The CDR3 nucleotides read TGCAGTGCTAGGTCGCGAGGGAGCTCCTACAATGAGCAGTTCTTC. The encoded protein is CSARSRGSSYNEQFF.

This clonotype has just a few counts. The chain carries TRBV7-6 and TRBJ2-2; 13 nucleotides agree with TRBD2. The CDR3 runs 18 residues. The J segment lost 4 bases and the V segment lost 5 bases, leaving 10 bases of the junction unmatched. Looked up from germline, CDR1 is SGHVS and CDR2 is FNYEAQ. CDR3 residues: CASSHTSGGAWSTGELFF. The CDR3, as DNA: TGTGCCAGCAGCCATACTAGCGGGGGGGCCTGGAGCACCGGGGAGCTGTTTTTT. The full variable domain, rest sourced from reference TRBV7-6 and TRBJ2-2, is GAGVSQSPRYKVTKRGQDVALRCDPISGHVSLYWYRQALGQGPEFLTYFNYEAQQDKSGLPNDRFSAERPEGSISTLTIQRTEQRDSAMYRCASSHTSGGAWSTGELFFGEGSRLTVL.

A few counts support this clonotype. V usage is TRBV7-3 and J usage is TRBJ1-6, with 9 bases matching TRBD1. CDR1 SGHTA and CDR2 FQGTGA come from the germline V gene. Trimming removed 8 bases from V and 10 bases from J; junction bases left unmatched: 6. This CDR3 is built from 13 residues. The CDR3 loop reads CASSGQGQSPLHF. DNA for the CDR3: TGTGCCAGCTCGGGACAGGGACAATCACCCCTCCACTTT. The complete variable domain, with remaining parts taken from reference TRBV7-3 and TRBJ1-6, reads GAGVSQTPSNKVTEKGKYVELRCDPISGHTALYWYRQSLGQGPEFLIYFQGTGAADDSGLPNDRFFAVRPEGSVSTLKIQRTERGDSAVYLCASSGQGQSPLHFGNGTRLTVT.

The J gene is TRBJ2-3, the V gene TRBV20-1, with 7 positions matching TRBD1. The CDR3 is 16 amino acids. Germline loops: CDR1 DFQATT, CDR2 SNEGSKA (reference sequence). V lost 0 bases and J lost 2; bases outside the gene matches: 8. The CDR3 sequence is CSARDPKGAATDTQYF. The CDR3 nucleotides are TGCAGTGCTAGAGATCCGAAGGGGGCGGCCACAGATACGCAGTATTTT.

This clonotype showed up many times. The genes are TRBV12-3 or TRBV12-4 and TRBJ1-1; D unclear. The ends were cut back, 5 bases at V and 5 bases at J, with 9 bases in the middle. CDR3 length: 12 residues. CDR3 sequence reads: CASSPLDTEAFF. The CDR3 bases are TGTGCCAGCAGTCCTCTTGATACTGAAGCTTTCTTT.

The chain recombines TRBV12-3 or TRBV12-4 with TRBJ1-1; maybe TRBD1 (6 bases). V lost 8 bases, J lost 10 bases, and 14 bases lay in between. The CDR3 has 11 residues. CDR3 nucleotide sequence: TGTGCCAGCGCTGAGGGGGGAGGAGCTTTCTTT. It translates to CASAEGGGAFF.

The chain joins TRBV6-1 to TRBJ2-1; 12 bases fit TRBD1. CDR1 is MNHNS, CDR2 SASEGT, per germline. The CDR3 loop spans 15 amino acids. V lost 4 bases to trimming and J lost 6 bases; unmatched junction nucleotides: 4. CDR3 residues: CASSVAGQGANEQFF. The CDR3 region has the DNA TGTGCCAGCAGTGTTGCGGGACAGGGGGCCAATGAGCAGTTCTTC.

This clonotype occurred a few times. The chain uses TRBV7-6 and TRBJ2-3; D is unclear. Trimming left V 1 base short and J 6 bases short, with 11 bases between. The CDR3 loop spans 14 amino acids. Per the germline V gene, CDR1 is SGHVS and CDR2 is FNYEAQ. The CDR3 sequence is CASSLDVLGDTQYF. The DNA for the CDR3 is TGTGCCAGCAGCTTAGATGTTCTTGGTGATACGCAGTATTTT.

There are a few counts of this clonotype. This sequence joins TRBV27 and TRBJ2-7, with D perhaps assigned TRBD1 or TRBD2 (5 bases each). Trimming pared 0 bases from V and 4 bases from J, leaving 13 bases between. The CDR3 sequence is 15 residues long. Germline CDR1 reads MNHEY; CDR2 reads SMNVEV (reference sequence). The CDR3 sequence is CASSLSPRGPYEQYF. Here the CDR3 DNA reads TGTGCCAGCAGTTTATCCCCCCGGGGCCCGTACGAGCAGTACTTC.

The chain employs TRBV7-8 and TRBJ1-4; D ambiguous. CDR3 length: 14 amino acids. Trimming pared 5 bases from V and 7 bases from J, leaving 14 bases between. Germline CDR1 and CDR2: SGHVS and FQNEAQ. The CDR3 nucleotides are TGTGCCAGCAGCCCCCTCCCCAGGTCTGAAAAACTGTTTTTT. Encoded protein: CASSPLPRSEKLFF.

The J gene is TRBJ2-7, the V gene TRBV28, with D perhaps TRBD1 or TRBD2 (5 bases each). The CDR3 covers 14 residues. V gave up 2 bases and J gave up 2 bases, with 10 bases separating them. CDR1 MDHEN and CDR2 SYDVKM come from the germline V gene. CDR3 loop: CASSLEGIPYEQYF. Here the CDR3 DNA reads TGTGCCAGCAGTTTAGAGGGGATCCCCTACGAGCAGTACTTC.